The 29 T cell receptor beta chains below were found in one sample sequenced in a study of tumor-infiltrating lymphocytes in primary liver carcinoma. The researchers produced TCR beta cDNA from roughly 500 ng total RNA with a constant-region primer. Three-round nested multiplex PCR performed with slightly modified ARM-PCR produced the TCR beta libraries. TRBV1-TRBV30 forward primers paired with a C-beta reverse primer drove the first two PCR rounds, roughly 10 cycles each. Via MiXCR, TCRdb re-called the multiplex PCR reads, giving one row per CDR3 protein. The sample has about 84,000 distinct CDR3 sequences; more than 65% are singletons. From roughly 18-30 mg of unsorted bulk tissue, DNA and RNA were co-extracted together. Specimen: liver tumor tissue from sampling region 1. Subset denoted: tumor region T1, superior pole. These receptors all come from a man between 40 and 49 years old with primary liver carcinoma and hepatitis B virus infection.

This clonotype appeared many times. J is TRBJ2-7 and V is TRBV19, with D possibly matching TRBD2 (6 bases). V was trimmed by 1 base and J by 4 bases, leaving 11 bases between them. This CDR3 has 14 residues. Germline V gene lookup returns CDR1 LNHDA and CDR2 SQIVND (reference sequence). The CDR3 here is CASSIVLARYEQYF. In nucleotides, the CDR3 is TGTGCCAGTAGTATAGTCCTAGCGAGATACGAGCAGTACTTC.

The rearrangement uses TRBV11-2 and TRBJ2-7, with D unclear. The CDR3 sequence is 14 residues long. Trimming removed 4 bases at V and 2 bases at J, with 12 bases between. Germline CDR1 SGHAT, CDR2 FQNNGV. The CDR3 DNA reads TGTGCCAGCAGCTCAACTAATACTGCCTACGAGCAGTACTTC. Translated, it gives CASSSTNTAYEQYF.

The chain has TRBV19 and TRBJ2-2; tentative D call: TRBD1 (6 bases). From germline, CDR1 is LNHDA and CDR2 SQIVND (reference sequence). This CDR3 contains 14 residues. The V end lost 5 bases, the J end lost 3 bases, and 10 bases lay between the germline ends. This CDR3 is CASSQGSYTGELFF. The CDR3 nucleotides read TGTGCCAGTAGTCAGGGGTCTTACACCGGGGAGCTGTTTTTT.

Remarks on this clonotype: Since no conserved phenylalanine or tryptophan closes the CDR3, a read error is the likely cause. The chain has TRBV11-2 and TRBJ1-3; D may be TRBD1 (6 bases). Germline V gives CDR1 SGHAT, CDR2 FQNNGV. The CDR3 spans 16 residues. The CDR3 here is CARSLEAQGYGNTIYS. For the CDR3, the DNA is TGTGCCAGGAGCTTAGAGGCACAGGGATACGGAAACACCATATATTCT.

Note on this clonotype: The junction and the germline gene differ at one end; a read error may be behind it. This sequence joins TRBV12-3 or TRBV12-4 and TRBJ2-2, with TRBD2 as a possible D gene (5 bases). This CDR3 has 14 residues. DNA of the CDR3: TGTGCCGGCAGTCGCAACTCGAACACCGGGGAACTGTTTTTT. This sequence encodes CAGSRNSNTGELFF.

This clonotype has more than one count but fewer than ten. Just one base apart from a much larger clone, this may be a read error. CDR3 residues: CASTRGLALPYGQYF. Written as DNA, the CDR3 is TGTGCCAGCACTCGAGGGCTAGCGCTTCCCTACGGGCAGTACTTC. The chain links TRBV6-1 to TRBJ2-7; D is perhaps TRBD2 (6 bases). CDR3 length equals 15 residues. Germline CDR1 is MNHNS and CDR2 is SASEGT.

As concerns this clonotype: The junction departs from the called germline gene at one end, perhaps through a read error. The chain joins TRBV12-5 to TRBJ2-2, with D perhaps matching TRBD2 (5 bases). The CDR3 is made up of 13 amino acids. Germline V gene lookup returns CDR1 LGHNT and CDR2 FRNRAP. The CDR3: CGSGLVDSGELFF. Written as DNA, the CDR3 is TGTGGTAGTGGTTTGGTGGACTCCGGGGAGCTGTTTTTT.

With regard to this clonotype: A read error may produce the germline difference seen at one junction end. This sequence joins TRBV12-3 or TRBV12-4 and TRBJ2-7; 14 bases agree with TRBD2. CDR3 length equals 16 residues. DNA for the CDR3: TGTGCCAGCAGCCCCTTCGGACTAGCGGGGGGCAATGAGCAGCACTTC. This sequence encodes CASSPFGLAGGNEQHF.

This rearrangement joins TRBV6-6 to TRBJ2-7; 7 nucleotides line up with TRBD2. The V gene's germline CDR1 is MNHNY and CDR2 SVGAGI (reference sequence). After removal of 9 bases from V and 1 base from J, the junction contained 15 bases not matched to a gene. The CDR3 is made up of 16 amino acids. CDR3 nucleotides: TGTGCCAGTAGTCTCACTAGAGGGAGGGGTTCCTACGAGCAGTACTTC. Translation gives CASSLTRGRGSYEQYF.

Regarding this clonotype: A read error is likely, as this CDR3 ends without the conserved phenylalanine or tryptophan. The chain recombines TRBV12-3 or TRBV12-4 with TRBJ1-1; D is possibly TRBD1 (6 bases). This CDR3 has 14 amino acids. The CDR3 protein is CASSHQQGSTEAFI. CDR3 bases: TGTGCTAGCAGTCACCAACAGGGTAGCACTGAAGCTTTCATT.

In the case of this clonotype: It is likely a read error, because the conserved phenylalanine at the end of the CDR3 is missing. This CDR3 reads CASSLLPTGIDEQFY. CDR3 DNA: TGCGCCAGCAGCTTGCTACCCACAGGGATCGATGAGCAGTTCTAC. V and J are TRBV5-1 and TRBJ2-1, with D perhaps matching TRBD1 (6 bases). The length of the CDR3 is 15 residues. Trimming cost V 1 base and J 8 bases, with 16 bases left between them. In germline, CDR1 is SGHRS, CDR2 YFSETQ.

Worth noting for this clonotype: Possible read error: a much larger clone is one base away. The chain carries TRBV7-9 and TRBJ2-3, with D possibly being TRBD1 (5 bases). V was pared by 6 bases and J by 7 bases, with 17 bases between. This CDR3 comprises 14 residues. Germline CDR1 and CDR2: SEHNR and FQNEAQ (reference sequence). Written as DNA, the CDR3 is TGTGCCAGCAGTCCCGAGACAAGGGGCTATACGCAGTATTTT. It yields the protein CASSPETRGYTQYF.

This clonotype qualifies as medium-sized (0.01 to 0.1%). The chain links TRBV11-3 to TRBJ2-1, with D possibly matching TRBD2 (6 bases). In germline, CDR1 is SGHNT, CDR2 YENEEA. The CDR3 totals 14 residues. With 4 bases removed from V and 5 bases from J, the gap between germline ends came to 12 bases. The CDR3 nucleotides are TGTGCCAGCAGCTCGGGGGACTCAAACAATGAGCAGTTCTTC. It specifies CASSSGDSNNEQFF.

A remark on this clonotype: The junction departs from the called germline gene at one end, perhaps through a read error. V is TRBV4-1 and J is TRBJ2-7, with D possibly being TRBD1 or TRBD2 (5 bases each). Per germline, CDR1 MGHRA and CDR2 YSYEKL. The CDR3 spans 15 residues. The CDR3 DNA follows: TGTGCCAGCAGCCAAGAAAGGGACCGTAGGTACGAGCGGTACTTC. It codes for CASSQERDRRYERYF.

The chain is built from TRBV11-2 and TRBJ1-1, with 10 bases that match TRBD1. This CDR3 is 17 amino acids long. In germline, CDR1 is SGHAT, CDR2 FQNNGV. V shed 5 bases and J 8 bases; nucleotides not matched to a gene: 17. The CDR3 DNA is TGTGCCAGCAGCCTAATGGGGGGACAGGGGTTCGGCGCCGAAGCTTTCTTT. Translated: CASSLMGGQGFGAEAFF.

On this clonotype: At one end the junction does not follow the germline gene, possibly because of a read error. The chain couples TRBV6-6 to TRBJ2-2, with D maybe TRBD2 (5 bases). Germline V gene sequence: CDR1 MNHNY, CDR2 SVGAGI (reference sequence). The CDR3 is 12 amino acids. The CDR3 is CASTLSPGELLF. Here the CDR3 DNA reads TGTGCCAGCACCCTATCCCCCGGGGAGCTGTTATTT.

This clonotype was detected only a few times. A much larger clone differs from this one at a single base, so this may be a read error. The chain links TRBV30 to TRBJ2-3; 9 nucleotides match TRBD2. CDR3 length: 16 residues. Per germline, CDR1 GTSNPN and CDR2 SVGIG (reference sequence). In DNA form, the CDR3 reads TGTGCCCGGAGTCGACGGGCGGGAGGGAACACAGATACGCAGTATTTT. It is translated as CARSRRAGGNTDTQYF.

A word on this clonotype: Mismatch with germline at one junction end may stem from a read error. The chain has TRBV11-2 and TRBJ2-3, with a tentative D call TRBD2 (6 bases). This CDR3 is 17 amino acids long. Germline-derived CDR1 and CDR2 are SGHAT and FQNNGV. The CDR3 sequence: CGSSLVGAGSGEDTQYF. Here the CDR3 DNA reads TGTGGCAGCAGCTTGGTAGGCGCGGGGTCGGGTGAAGATACGCAGTATTTT.

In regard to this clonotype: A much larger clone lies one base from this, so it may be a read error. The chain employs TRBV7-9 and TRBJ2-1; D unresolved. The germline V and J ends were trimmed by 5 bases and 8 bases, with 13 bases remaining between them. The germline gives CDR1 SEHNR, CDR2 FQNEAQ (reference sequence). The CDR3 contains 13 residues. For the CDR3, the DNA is TGTGCCAGCAGCCATAGCCCAGTGGATGAGCAGTTCTTC. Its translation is CASSHSPVDEQFF.

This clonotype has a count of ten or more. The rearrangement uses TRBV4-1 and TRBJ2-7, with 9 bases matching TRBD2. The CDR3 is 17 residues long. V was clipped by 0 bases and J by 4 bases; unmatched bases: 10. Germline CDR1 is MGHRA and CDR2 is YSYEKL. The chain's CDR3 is CASSQDRASGVRYEQYF. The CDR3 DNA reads TGCGCCAGCAGCCAAGATAGGGCTAGCGGGGTGAGGTACGAGCAGTACTTC.

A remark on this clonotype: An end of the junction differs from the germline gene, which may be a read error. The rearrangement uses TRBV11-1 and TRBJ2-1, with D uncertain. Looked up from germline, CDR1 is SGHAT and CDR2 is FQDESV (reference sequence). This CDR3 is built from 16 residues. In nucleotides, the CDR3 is TGTACCAGTAGCTTAGGCCTGAGACTTCCTACGCATGAGCAGTTCTTC. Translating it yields CTSSLGLRLPTHEQFF.

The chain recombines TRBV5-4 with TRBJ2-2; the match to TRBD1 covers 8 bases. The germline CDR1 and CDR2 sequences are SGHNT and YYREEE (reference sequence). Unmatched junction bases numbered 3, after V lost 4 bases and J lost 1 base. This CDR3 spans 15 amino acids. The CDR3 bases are TGTGCCAGCAGCCCTGGACAGGGGAACACCGGGGAGCTGTTTTTT. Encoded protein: CASSPGQGNTGELFF.

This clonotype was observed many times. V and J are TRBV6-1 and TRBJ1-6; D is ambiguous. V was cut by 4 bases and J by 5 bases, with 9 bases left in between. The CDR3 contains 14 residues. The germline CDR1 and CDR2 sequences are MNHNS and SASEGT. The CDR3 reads CASSGWSNNSPLHF. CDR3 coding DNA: TGTGCCAGCAGTGGATGGTCAAATAATTCACCCCTCCACTTT.

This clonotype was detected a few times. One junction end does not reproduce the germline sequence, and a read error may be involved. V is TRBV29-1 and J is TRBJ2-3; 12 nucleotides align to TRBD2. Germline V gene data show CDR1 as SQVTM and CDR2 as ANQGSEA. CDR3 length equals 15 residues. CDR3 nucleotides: TGCAGCGTCGCTGGACTAGCGGGATTCACAGATATGCAGTATTTT. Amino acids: CSVAGLAGFTDMQYF.

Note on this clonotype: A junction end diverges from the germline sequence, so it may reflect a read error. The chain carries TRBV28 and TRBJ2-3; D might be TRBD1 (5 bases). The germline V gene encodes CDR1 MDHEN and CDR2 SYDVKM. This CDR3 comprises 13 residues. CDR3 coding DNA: TGTGCCAGTTTAGACAGCAGCACAGATACGCGGTATTTT. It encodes CASLDSSTDTRYF. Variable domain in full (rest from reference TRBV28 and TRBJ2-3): DVKVTQSSRYLVKRTGEKVFLECVQDMDHENMFWYRQDPGLGLRLIYFSYDVKMKEKGDIPEGYSVSREKKERFSLILESASTNQTSMYLCASLDSSTDTRYFGPGTRLTVL.

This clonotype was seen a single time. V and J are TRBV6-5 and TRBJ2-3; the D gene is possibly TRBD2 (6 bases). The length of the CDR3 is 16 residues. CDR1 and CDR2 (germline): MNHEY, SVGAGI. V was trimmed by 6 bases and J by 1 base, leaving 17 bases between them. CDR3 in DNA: TGTGCCAGCAGCTCGGGAGTGCCCTTTGGCACAGATACGCAGTATTTT. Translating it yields CASSSGVPFGTDTQYF.

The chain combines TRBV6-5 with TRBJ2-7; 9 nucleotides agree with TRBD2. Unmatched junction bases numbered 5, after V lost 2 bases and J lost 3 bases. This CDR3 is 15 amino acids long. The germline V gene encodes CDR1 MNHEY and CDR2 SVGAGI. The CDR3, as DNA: TGTGCCAGCAGTTACGCATTAGCGGGGGTCTACGAGCAGTACTTC. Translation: CASSYALAGVYEQYF.

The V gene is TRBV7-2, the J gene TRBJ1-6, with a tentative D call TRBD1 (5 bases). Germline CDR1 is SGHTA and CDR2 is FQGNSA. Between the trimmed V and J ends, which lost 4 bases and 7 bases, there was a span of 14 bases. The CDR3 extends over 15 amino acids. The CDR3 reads CASSYSPGPNSPLHF. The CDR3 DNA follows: TGTGCCAGCAGCTACTCCCCAGGGCCGAATTCACCCCTCCACTTT.

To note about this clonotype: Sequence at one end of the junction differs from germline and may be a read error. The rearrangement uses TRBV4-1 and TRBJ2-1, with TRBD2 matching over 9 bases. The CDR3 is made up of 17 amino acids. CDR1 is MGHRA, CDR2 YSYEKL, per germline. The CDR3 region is CASNQPWGLADHNEQFF. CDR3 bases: TGCGCCAGCAACCAACCGTGGGGACTAGCAGACCACAATGAGCAGTTCTTC.